This TCR beta chain appears in the sequencing data of a study of shared clonotypes between healthy human individuals. Turning to the study itself: A few men and a couple of women, aged 18 to 49, were donors.

Naive-designated CD8 cells lacked CD45RO, were positively enriched for CCR7, and omitted terminally differentiated effector memory CD45RA+ cells. The germline V and J ends were trimmed by 3 bases and 3 bases, with 18 bases remaining between them. The CDR3 totals 16 residues. From germline, CDR1 is LNHNV and CDR2 YYDKDF (reference sequence). Clones were sequenced by immunoSEQ multiplex PCR, and TCRdb holds only the in-frame ones, with some missing. Of 800,000 to 950,000 clones in the sample, 96% were seen once. This clonotype was obtained from a man aged 25-40 years in good health. The sequencing sample was made of naive CD8+ T cells sorted from blood. V is TRBV15 and J is TRBJ2-7; D is unclear. The CDR3 DNA follows: TGTGCCACCAGCAGCCAAACCCCCGGGCCCCTCTACGAGCAGTACTTC. This gives the protein CATSSQTPGPLYEQYF.